Listed below are T cell receptor beta chains from one sample, sequenced in a study of regulatory T cells in long-lasting Graves disease. TCRdb re-called the multiplex PCR reads with MiXCR, one entry per CDR3 protein. The table shows about 290,000 distinct CDR3 sequences, with around 23% occurring only once. The sample in question was peripheral blood mononuclear cells (PBMCs), obtained when the disease was refractory, from a patient treated with antithyroid drugs. The receptors come from a female donor with Graves disease. CDR3s include the opening cysteine and the closing phenylalanine or tryptophan. The D gene is left open where the match is weak. The size of a clone is reported for some rows only, either as once, few or many, or as a class for expanded clones.

TRBD1 16 TRBJ2-5 TRBV6-5 few TGTGCCAGCAGTTACGCCCGGGACAGGGTTTGGGAGACCCAGTACTTC CASSYARDRVWETQYF
- 13 TRBJ2-7 TRBV7-9 - TGTGCCAGCAAGTCAGGGACGGGAGACGAGCAGTACTTC CASKSGTGDEQYF
- 14 TRBJ2-5 TRBV6-1 - TGTGCCAGCCAAAACCTACAGGGCCGAGAGACCCAGTACTTC CASQNLQGRETQYF
TRBD2 18 TRBJ2-7 TRBV7-2 - TGTGCCAGCAGCTCCCCACTAGCGGGAGGCCTCCTGACCTACGAGCAGTACTTC CASSSPLAGGLLTYEQYF
- 13 TRBJ1-2 TRBV6-2/TRBV6-3 many TGTGCCAGCAGTTCCGACGTCAACTATGGCTACACCTTC CASSSDVNYGYTF
- 14 TRBJ1-1 TRBV10-3 many TGTGCCATCAGAAAAGCGACGGTGAACACTGAAGCTTTCTTT CAIRKATVNTEAFF
TRBD1 19 TRBJ2-2 TRBV2 many TGTGCCAGCAGGGTCCGGGACAGGGGCCTGACCCGGAACACCGGGGAGCTGTTTTTT CASRVRDRGLTRNTGELFF
TRBD1 15 TRBJ2-5 TRBV11-2 many TGTGCCAGCAGCTTTCGGACAGGGAGGACGGAGACCCAGTACTTC CASSFRTGRTETQYF
- 13 TRBJ2-5 TRBV13 many TGTGCCAGCAGCCGACAGGACGGTGAGACCCAGTACTTC CASSRQDGETQYF
- 16 TRBJ2-1 TRBV27 once TGTGCCAGCAGTTTAAGTGGGCTAGCTCCCTACAATGAGCAGTTCTTC CASSLSGLAPYNEQFF
- 13 TRBJ1-2 TRBV5-4 - TGTGCCAGCAGCTTTACCGGGATTTATGGCTACACCTTC CASSFTGIYGYTF
- 13 TRBJ1-6 TRBV30 many TGTGCCTGGAGCAGGGACCAACGATCACCCCTCCACTTT CAWSRDQRSPLHF
- 16 TRBJ2-7 TRBV24-1 many TGTGCCACCAGTGATTTGCTAACTAGAGGTCCCTACGAGCAGTACTTC CATSDLLTRGPYEQYF
TRBD2 18 TRBJ2-7 TRBV6-1 few TGTGCCAGCAGTACAACCCGGATGACTAGCGGGATCCCTTACGAGCAGTACTTC CASSTTRMTSGIPYEQYF